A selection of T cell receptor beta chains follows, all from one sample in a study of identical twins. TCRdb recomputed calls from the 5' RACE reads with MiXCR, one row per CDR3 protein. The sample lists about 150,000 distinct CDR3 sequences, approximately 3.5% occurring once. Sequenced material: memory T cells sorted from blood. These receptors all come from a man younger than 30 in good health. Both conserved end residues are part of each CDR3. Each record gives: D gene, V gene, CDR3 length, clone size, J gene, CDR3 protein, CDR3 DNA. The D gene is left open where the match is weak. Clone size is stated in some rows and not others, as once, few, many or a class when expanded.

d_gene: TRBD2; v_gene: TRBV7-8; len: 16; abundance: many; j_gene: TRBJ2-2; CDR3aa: CASSPRTSANTGELFF; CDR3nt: TGTGCCAGCAGCCCGCGGACTAGCGCTAACACCGGGGAGCTGTTTTTT
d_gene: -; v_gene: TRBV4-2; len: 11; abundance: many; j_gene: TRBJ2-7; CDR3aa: CASSQGDEQYF; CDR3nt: TGTGCCAGCAGCCAAGGTGACGAGCAGTACTTC
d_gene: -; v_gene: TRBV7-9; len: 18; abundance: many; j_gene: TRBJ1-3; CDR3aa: CASSFLTGRMGSGNTIYF; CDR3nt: TGTGCCAGCAGCTTCTTAACGGGGCGGATGGGGTCTGGAAACACCATATATTTT
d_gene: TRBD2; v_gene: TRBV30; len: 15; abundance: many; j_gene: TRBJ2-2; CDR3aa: CAWTKHSGRTGELFF; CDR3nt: TGTGCCTGGACCAAGCACTCCGGGAGGACCGGGGAGCTGTTTTTT
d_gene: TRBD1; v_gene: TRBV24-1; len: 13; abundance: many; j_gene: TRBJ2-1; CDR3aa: CATSDLHRGEQFF; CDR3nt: TGTGCCACCAGTGATTTGCACAGGGGTGAGCAGTTCTTC
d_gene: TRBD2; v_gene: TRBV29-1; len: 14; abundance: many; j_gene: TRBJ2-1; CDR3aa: CSVEGLADYNEQFF; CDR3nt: TGCAGCGTTGAGGGACTAGCGGACTACAATGAGCAGTTCTTC
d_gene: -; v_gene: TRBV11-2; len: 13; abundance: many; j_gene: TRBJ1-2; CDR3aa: CASVKGGGYGYTF; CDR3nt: TGTGCCAGCGTAAAGGGTGGTGGCTATGGCTACACCTTC
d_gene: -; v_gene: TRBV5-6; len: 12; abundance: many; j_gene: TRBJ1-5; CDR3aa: CASSKVDQPQHF; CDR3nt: TGTGCCAGCAGCAAAGTAGATCAGCCCCAGCATTTT
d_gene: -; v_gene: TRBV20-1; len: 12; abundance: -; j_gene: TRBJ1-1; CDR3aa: CSARVRDTEAFF; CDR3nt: TGCAGTGCTAGAGTCAGGGACACTGAAGCTTTCTTT
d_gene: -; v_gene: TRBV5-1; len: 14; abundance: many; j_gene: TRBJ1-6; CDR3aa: CASSPDLTPSPLHF; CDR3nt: TGCGCCAGCAGCCCCGACCTCACTCCTTCACCCCTCCACTTT
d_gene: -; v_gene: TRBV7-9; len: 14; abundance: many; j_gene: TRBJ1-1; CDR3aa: CASSVTYGNTEAFF; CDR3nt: TGTGCCAGCAGCGTAACGTATGGGAACACTGAAGCTTTCTTT
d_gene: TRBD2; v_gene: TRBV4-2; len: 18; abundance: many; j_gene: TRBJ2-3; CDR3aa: CASSPRAGGAPSTDTQYF; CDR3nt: TGTGCCAGCAGCCCTCGAGCGGGAGGGGCACCTAGCACAGATACGCAGTATTTT
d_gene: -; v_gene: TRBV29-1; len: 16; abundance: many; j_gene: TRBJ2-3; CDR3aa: CSVEGWGADYTDTQYF; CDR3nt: TGCAGCGTTGAAGGCTGGGGGGCGGACTACACAGATACGCAGTATTTT
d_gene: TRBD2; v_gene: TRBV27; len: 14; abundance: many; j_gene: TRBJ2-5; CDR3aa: CASRLAGVSETQYF; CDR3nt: TGTGCCAGCAGACTAGCGGGAGTGTCGGAGACCCAGTACTTC
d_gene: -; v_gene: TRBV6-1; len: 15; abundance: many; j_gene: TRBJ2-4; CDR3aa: CASSEMGQGRGIQYF; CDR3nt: TGTGCCAGCAGTGAAATGGGACAAGGGCGTGGCATTCAGTACTTC
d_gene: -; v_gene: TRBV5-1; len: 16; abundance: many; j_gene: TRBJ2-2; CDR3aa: CASSLGVGANTGELFF; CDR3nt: TGCGCCAGCAGCTTGGGGGTGGGCGCGAACACCGGGGAGCTGTTTTTT
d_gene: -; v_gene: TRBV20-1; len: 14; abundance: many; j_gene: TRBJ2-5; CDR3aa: CSARVAGDQETQYF; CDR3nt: TGCAGTGCTAGAGTGGCAGGAGATCAAGAGACCCAGTACTTC
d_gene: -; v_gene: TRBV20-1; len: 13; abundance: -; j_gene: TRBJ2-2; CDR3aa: CSARDLRTGELFF; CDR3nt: TGCAGTGCTAGAGATCTGAGGACCGGGGAGCTGTTTTTT
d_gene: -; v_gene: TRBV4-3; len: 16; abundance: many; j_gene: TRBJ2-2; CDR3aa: CASSRRRGRDTGELFF; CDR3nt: TGCGCCAGCAGCCGTCGTCGCGGGCGGGACACCGGGGAGCTGTTTTTT
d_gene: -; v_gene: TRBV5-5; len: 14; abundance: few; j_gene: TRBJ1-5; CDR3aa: CASSVGPSNQPQHF; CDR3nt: TGTGCCAGCAGCGTGGGACCGAGCAATCAGCCCCAGCATTTT
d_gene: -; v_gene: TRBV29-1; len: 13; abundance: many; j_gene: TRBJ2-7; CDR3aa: CSVEDDSSYEQYF; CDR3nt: TGCAGCGTTGAAGATGACAGCTCCTACGAGCAGTACTTC
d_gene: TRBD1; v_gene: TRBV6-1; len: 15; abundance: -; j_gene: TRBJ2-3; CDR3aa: CASSKTGVGTDTQYF; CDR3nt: TGTGCCAGCAGTAAGACAGGGGTCGGCACAGATACGCAGTATTTT